This TCR beta chain was identified in a study of regulatory T cells in long-lasting Graves disease. iRepertoire HTBI primers and Arm-PCR of CDR3 regions built TCR beta libraries. TCRdb itself ran the multiplex PCR reads through MiXCR, one entry per CDR3 protein. The sample records over 450,000 distinct CDR3 sequences, approximately 12% being singletons. Regarding time point: newly diagnosed GD, antithyroid drugs for less than 3 months. Extracted PBMC RNA gave rise to the TCR library. The authors drew about 9 milliliters of peripheral blood into EDTA tubes. This CDR3 spans 12 amino acids. In germline, CDR1 is LNHDA, CDR2 SQIVND (reference sequence). The V segment lost 7 bases and the J segment 6 bases; nucleotides outside the gene matches: 5. There are a few counts of this clonotype. The sample also formed part of further work on T cells in Graves' hyperthyroidism and ophthalmopathy.

The V and J genes are TRBV19 and TRBJ2-5; 7 nucleotides line up with TRBD1. The sequences come from peripheral blood mononuclear cells (PBMCs), collected at new diagnosis, from a patient treated with antithyroid drugs. This TCR was sampled from a woman under 40 with Graves disease. CDR3 bases: TGTGCCAGTAAGGGGACAGCCCAGACCCAGTACTTC. Its protein is CASKGTAQTQYF. Combining the CDR3 with reference TRBV19 and TRBJ2-5 gives the whole variable domain DGGITQSPKYLFRKEGQNVTLSCEQNLNHDAMYWYRQDPGQGLRLIYYSQIVNDFQKGDIAEGYSVSREKKESFPLTVTSAQKNPTAFYLCASKGTAQTQYFGPGTRLLVL.